The 30 T cell receptor beta chains below all came from one sample that was sequenced in a study of T cell clonality in common variable immunodeficiency. The study's findings and limits: Reportedly, TCR beta sequences from common variable immunodeficiency showed fewer deletions and N-nucleotide insertions.

Assay used: immunoSEQ multiplex PCR; TCRdb lists only in-frame clones, some missing. Found here are 20,000 or so clones, no singletons; the ten largest cover more than 2.5%. No antigens are known for them. Sample: peripheral blood mononuclear cells. Source of these receptors: a human donor with common variable immunodeficiency.

This clone has a count of ten or more. The read terminates 3 residues before the CDR3 end, so the remaining end is supplied by the germline J gene. This chain uses TRBV5-1 with TRBJ2-2; 8 bases are shared with TRBD1. Germline V gene lookup returns CDR1 SGHRS and CDR2 YFSETQ. The CDR3 length is 16 residues. Losses at the gene ends were 0 bases for V and 7 bases for J; bases not matched to a gene: 8. CDR3 DNA, as far as it was read: TGCGCCAGCAGCTTGGCCGGGACAGGCCGTAACGGGGAG. It translates to CASSLAGTGRNGE. The entire CDR3 protein is CASSLAGTGRNGELFF.

CDR3 loop: CASSKGQLDTQYF. The sequenced part of the CDR3 DNA is TGTGCCAGTAGTAAGGGACAGCTAGATACG. V is TRBV19 and J is TRBJ2-3, with TRBD1 matching over 7 bases. The read ends 3 residues early relative to the CDR3; the germline J gene fills the gap. The CDR3 loop spans 13 amino acids. The J segment lost 5 bases and the V segment lost 4 bases, leaving 3 bases of the junction unmatched. The germline CDR1 and CDR2 sequences are LNHDA and SQIVND (reference sequence).

This clone is medium-sized (0.01 to 0.1%) in the sample. The read gets to within 3 residues of the CDR3 end, and the germline J gene fills in the rest. V gene TRBV20-1 combines with J gene TRBJ2-7; 11 bases line up with TRBD2. V trimming: 5 bases; J trimming: 2 bases; junction bases outside the gene matches: 8. The germline gives CDR1 DFQATT, CDR2 SNEGSKA (reference sequence). There are 15 residues in the CDR3. CDR3 DNA, as far as it was read: TGCAGTGCTCAGACTAGCGGGAAAGGCGCCTACGAG. It yields the protein CSAQTSGKGAYE. The CDR3 reads in full as CSAQTSGKGAYEQYF.

This clone came up many times. The CDR3 loop is CASSQDGTGGEKLFF. CDR3 bases read: TGCGCCAGCAGCCAAGATGGGACAGGGGGTGAAAAA. The chain recombines TRBV4-1 with TRBJ1-4; TRBD1 matches 11 bases. The missing CDR3 end, 3 residues past where the read stops, is filled in from the germline J gene. Germline assignment: CDR1 MGHRA and CDR2 YSYEKL. J lost 7 bases, V lost 0 bases, and 1 base had no gene match. The CDR3 is 15 residues long.

This clone was found many times. CDR3 DNA, as far as it was read: TGTGCCAGCAGCGTAGAAGCAACTATGAACACTGAA. This gives the protein CASSVEATMNTE. The CDR3 in full is CASSVEATMNTEAFF. The V call is TRBV9, the J call TRBJ1-1; D uncertain. The read is 3 residues too short to cover the CDR3 end, so that end is filled in from the germline J gene. The CDR3 extends over 15 amino acids. Germline V gene data show CDR1 as SGDLS and CDR2 as YYNGEE. The V end was cut by 0 bases, the J end by 0 bases, with 9 bases between.

In the case of this clone: With the read ending 3 residues before the CDR3 end, the germline J gene is used to fill in that end. The chain uses TRBV2 and TRBJ1-5; TRBD1 agrees at 7 bases. This CDR3 comprises 14 residues. From germline, CDR1 is SNHLY and CDR2 FYNNEI. The junction had 9 bases not matched to a gene; V was cut back by 6 bases and J by 7 bases. Incomplete CDR3 DNA: TGTGCCAGCAGGGGAGACAGGGTGGGACAGCCC. Protein product: CASRGDRVGQP. The entire CDR3 reads CASRGDRVGQPQHF.

This clone was detected only a few times. The read stops 3 residues short of the end of the CDR3; the missing end is completed from the germline J gene. V gene TRBV5-1 combines with J gene TRBJ1-6; maybe TRBD1 (5 bases). The CDR3 contains 19 residues. The V end lost 4 bases, the J end lost 2 bases, and 22 bases lay between the germline ends. Germline assignment: CDR1 SGHRS and CDR2 YFSETQ. The CDR3 sequence: CASSLRGARGTPYNSPLHF. The sequenced CDR3 bases are TGCGCCAGCAGCCTCCGGGGAGCGCGGGGCACGCCCTATAATTCACCC.

The sample holds many counts of this clone. The read falls 3 residues short of the CDR3 end, and the missing part is taken from the germline J gene. V is TRBV6-4 and J is TRBJ2-2; 10 bases map to TRBD2. The CDR3 contains 18 residues. Trimming removed 2 bases from V and 4 bases from J; junction bases left unmatched: 10. From germline, CDR1 is MRHNA and CDR2 SNTAGT. CDR3 bases read: TGTGCCAGCAGTGACCTACCGGGACTAGCGTTCTTCACCGGGGAG. Amino acid sequence: CASSDLPGLAFFTGE. The CDR3, in full, reads CASSDLPGLAFFTGELFF.

This clone appeared many times. The CDR3 end lies 3 residues beyond the end of the read and is filled in from the germline J gene. The chain is built from TRBV5-1 and TRBJ2-7; the D is unclear. Germline V lookup: CDR1 SGHRS, CDR2 YFSETQ. The CDR3 has 16 residues. Trimming cost V 1 base and J 6 bases, with 20 bases left between them. The sequenced part of the CDR3 DNA is TGCGCCAGCAGCTTGAGCCTTGGATTTTACTCGGGCGAG. Translated: CASSLSLGFYSGE. The entire CDR3 is CASSLSLGFYSGEQYF.

Regarding this clone: The sequenced fragment ends 3 residues before the CDR3 boundary, so the rest is inferred from the germline J gene. This chain connects TRBV20-1 to TRBJ2-1; 7 bases match TRBD2. The CDR3 spans 15 residues. Looked up from germline, CDR1 is DFQATT and CDR2 is SNEGSKA (reference sequence). The ends lost 3 bases at V and 1 base at J; junction bases unmatched: 6. Partial CDR3 DNA: TGCAGTGCTAGCGTTCCGCGGGGGTCCTACAATGAG. Its protein is CSASVPRGSYNE. In full, the CDR3 is CSASVPRGSYNEQFF.

This clone showed up many times. The CDR3 end falls 3 residues outside the read, so it is completed with the germline J gene. The J gene is TRBJ2-5, the V gene TRBV5-5; TRBD1 matches at 8 bases. Germline assignment: CDR1 SGHKS and CDR2 YYEKEE (reference sequence). This CDR3 region has 14 residues. Trimming removed 4 bases from V and 5 bases from J; junction bases left unmatched: 7. The covered CDR3 bases are TGTGCCAGCAGCCCGGGACAGGAGTATGAGACC. Its translation: CASSPGQEYET. The complete CDR3 reads CASSPGQEYETQYF.

This clone was counted only a few times. Sequencing ends 3 residues short of the CDR3 end; the germline J gene provides the rest. The genes are TRBV5-1 and TRBJ2-1; TRBD1 matches at 10 bases. Germline lookup yields CDR1 SGHRS and CDR2 YFSETQ. The V and J ends lost 7 bases and 2 bases, in that order; junction bases with no gene match: 9. This CDR3 spans 16 amino acids. The DNA read from the CDR3 is TGCGCCAGCCGAGAAACCGGGACAGGGGCCTACAATGAG. Translated, it gives CASRETGTGAYNE. The whole CDR3 protein reads CASRETGTGAYNEQFF.

This clone has ten or more counts. The CDR3 end lies 3 residues beyond the end of the read and is filled in from the germline J gene. The V call is TRBV4-1, the J call TRBJ2-7, with TRBD1 identical over 10 bases. Germline V gene lookup returns CDR1 MGHRA and CDR2 YSYEKL. The CDR3 covers 17 residues. Trimming took 6 bases from V and 1 from J; bases not matched to a gene: 12. The CDR3 DNA, read in part, is TGCGCCAGCAGGCGAAAGATTGGACAGGGGGGTTCCTACGAG. Its protein is CASRRKIGQGGSYE. The whole CDR3 is CASRRKIGQGGSYEQYF.

This clone was recorded many times. The CDR3 end falls 3 residues outside the read, so it is completed with the germline J gene. The rearrangement uses TRBV10-3 and TRBJ2-2, with a tentative D call TRBD2 (5 bases). The CDR3 runs to 14 residues. With 3 bases removed from V and 5 bases from J, the gap between germline ends came to 10 bases. Germline V gives CDR1 ENHRY, CDR2 SYGVKD. Incomplete CDR3 DNA: TGTGCCATCAGTGATTGGGAGCGGACCGGGGAG. Its protein is CAISDWERTGE. From start to end, the CDR3 is CAISDWERTGELFF.

This clone was seen many times. The read is 3 residues too short to cover the CDR3 end, so that end is filled in from the germline J gene. The chain carries TRBV20-1 and TRBJ2-5, with TRBD2 matching 7 bases. CDR3 length equals 19 residues. The junction had 19 bases not matched to a gene; V was cut back by 1 base and J by 2 bases. Germline CDR1 and CDR2: DFQATT and SNEGSKA (reference sequence). CDR3 sequence reads: CSARAHGVAGPHLQETQYF. The part of the CDR3 DNA that was read is TGCAGTGCTAGAGCCCATGGGGTAGCGGGCCCACATCTGCAAGAGACC.

This clone was detected many times. Sequencing ends 3 residues short of the CDR3 end; the germline J gene provides the rest. This chain links TRBV15 with TRBJ2-2; 11 bases match TRBD1. The junction had 5 bases not matched to a gene; V was cut back by 7 bases and J by 7 bases. The length of the CDR3 is 14 residues. Germline CDR1 is LNHNV and CDR2 is YYDKDF (reference sequence). The sequenced CDR3 bases are TGTGCCACCAACGGACAGGGGGCCGGCGGGGAG. This sequence encodes CATNGQGAGGE. The entire CDR3 reads CATNGQGAGGELFF.

This clone was recorded many times. The read terminates 3 residues before the CDR3 end, so the remaining end is supplied by the germline J gene. The V call is TRBV20-1, the J call TRBJ2-2, with 12 bases aligning to TRBD2. Germline CDR1 DFQATT, CDR2 SNEGSKA (reference sequence). The CDR3 has 13 residues. The V and J ends lost 6 bases and 6 bases, in that order; junction bases with no gene match: 2. CDR3 amino acids: CSAASGRAGELFF. The covered CDR3 bases are TGCAGTGCGGCTAGCGGGAGGGCCGGGGAG.

There are many counts of this clone. The observed sequence ends 3 residues before the CDR3 terminus, with the missing tail filled in from the germline J gene. V gene TRBV2 combines with J gene TRBJ2-1; 10 bases are a match to TRBD2. The CDR3 sequence is 13 residues long. CDR1 is SNHLY, CDR2 FYNNEI, per germline. The ends lost 7 bases at V and 7 bases at J; junction bases unmatched: 4. CDR3 bases read: TGTGCCAGCAAGGCTAGCGGGAGAAATGAG. This sequence encodes CASKASGRNE. The CDR3, in full, reads CASKASGRNEQFF.

This clone was observed a few times. With the read ending 3 residues before the CDR3 end, the germline J gene is used to fill in that end. The rearrangement links TRBV20-1 to TRBJ2-7; 11 bases agree with TRBD2. The CDR3 has 16 residues. The germline V gene has CDR1 DFQATT and CDR2 SNEGSKA (reference sequence). V dropped 4 bases and J dropped 5; count of bases not matched to a gene: 13. CDR3 DNA, as far as it was read: TGCAGTGCTAACCCTCGGAATCTAGCGGGAGGAAACGAG. This codes for CSANPRNLAGGNE. The entire CDR3 protein is CSANPRNLAGGNEQYF.

This clone was picked up a small number of times. The CDR3 end is not reached by the read, which stops 3 residues before it; the germline J gene fills it in. This rearrangement joins TRBV6-2 or TRBV6-3 to TRBJ2-3; 8 positions match TRBD2. Germline CDR1 MNHEY, CDR2 SVGEGT. This CDR3 has 15 amino acids. The ends lost 2 bases at V and 3 bases at J; junction bases unmatched: 4. CDR3 DNA, as far as it was read: TGTGCCAGCAGTTACCGGACTAGCAGAACAGATACG. It specifies CASSYRTSRTDT. The CDR3 as a whole reads CASSYRTSRTDTQYF.

The table lists this clone with many counts. The read finishes 3 residues shy of the CDR3 end, and the germline J gene is used to complete it. The rearrangement uses TRBV6-2 or TRBV6-3 and TRBJ2-3; the D gene is possibly TRBD1 (5 bases). CDR1 is MNHEY and CDR2 is SVGEGT in the germline V gene. There are 14 residues in the CDR3. Trimming cost V 7 bases and J 2 bases, with 13 bases left between them. CDR3 protein: CASTRRGATDTQYF. The sequenced CDR3 bases are TGTGCCAGCACCCGGCGTGGGGCCACAGATACG.

This clone was seen at least ten times. The sequence runs out 3 residues before the end of the CDR3; the remainder is reconstructed from the germline J gene. The gene calls are TRBV5-1 and TRBJ2-2, with D unclear. CDR3 length equals 14 residues. The V end lost 1 base, the J end lost 0 bases, and 4 bases lay between the germline ends. Germline V lookup: CDR1 SGHRS, CDR2 YFSETQ. The CDR3 spells CASSLRSNTGELFF. The CDR3 bases that were read are TGCGCCAGCAGCTTGAGGTCGAACACCGGGGAG.

For this clone: The read halts 3 residues ahead of the CDR3 end, with the missing end drawn from the germline J gene. V gene TRBV5-1 combines with J gene TRBJ2-3; the D gene is possibly TRBD1 (6 bases). The CDR3 sequence is 15 residues long. The V end lost 2 bases, the J end lost 2 bases, and 12 bases lay between the germline ends. Germline CDR1 and CDR2: SGHRS and YFSETQ. The CDR3 region is CASSFARGPTDTQYF. The sequenced CDR3 bases are TGCGCCAGCAGCTTCGCCAGGGGACCCACAGATACG.

Of note for this clone: The CDR3 extends 3 residues past the end of the read, so its final part is completed from the germline J gene. The chain uses TRBV2 and TRBJ2-7; 10 nucleotides match TRBD1. Germline lookup yields CDR1 SNHLY and CDR2 FYNNEI. Trimming took 6 bases from V and 2 from J; bases not matched to a gene: 4. The CDR3 sequence is 14 residues long. Partial CDR3 DNA: TGTGCCAGCAGCGCCGGGACAGGGGCCTACGAG. Translation: CASSAGTGAYE. From start to end, the CDR3 is CASSAGTGAYEQYF.

This clone was picked up many times. The read ends 3 residues early relative to the CDR3; the germline J gene fills the gap. The chain combines TRBV7-8 with TRBJ2-7; 12 nucleotides line up with TRBD2. From germline, CDR1 is SGHVS and CDR2 FQNEAQ. Trimming removed 7 bases from V and 2 bases from J; junction bases left unmatched: 12. This CDR3 spans 17 amino acids. CDR3 protein: CASKRGLAGGSAYEQYF. The CDR3 DNA, read in part, is TGTGCCAGCAAGAGGGGGCTAGCGGGAGGGTCCGCCTACGAG.

This clone occurred many times. The CDR3 end falls 3 residues outside the read, so it is completed with the germline J gene. V gene TRBV7-2 combines with J gene TRBJ2-4; 8 bases match TRBD1. The CDR3 loop spans 13 amino acids. J lost 7 bases, V lost 5 bases, and 4 bases had no gene match. Germline values: CDR1 SGHTA, CDR2 FQGNSA. The CDR3 protein is CASSQRQGNIQYF. The DNA read from the CDR3 is TGTGCCAGCAGCCAAAGACAGGGGAACATT. The complete variable domain, with remaining parts taken from reference TRBV7-2 and TRBJ2-4, reads GAGVSQSPSNKVTEKGKDVELRCDPISGHTALYWYRQSLGQGLEFLIYFQGNSAPDKSGLPSDRFSAERTGGSVSTLTIQRTQQEDSAVYLCASSQRQGNIQYFGAGTRLSVL.

This clone appeared many times. The missing CDR3 end, 3 residues past where the read stops, is filled in from the germline J gene. The chain couples TRBV5-1 to TRBJ2-3, with 12 bases lining up with TRBD2. The CDR3 has 17 amino acids. CDR1 and CDR2 from the germline V gene are SGHRS and YFSETQ. The V and J ends lost 0 bases and 2 bases, in that order; junction bases with no gene match: 4. The part of the CDR3 DNA that was read is TGCGCCAGCAGCTTGGGGACTAGCGGGATCGTCACAGATACG. Translating it yields CASSLGTSGIVTDT. The whole CDR3 protein reads CASSLGTSGIVTDTQYF.

Many counts were recorded for this clone. Sequencing ends 3 residues short of the CDR3 end; the germline J gene provides the rest. The chain uses TRBV20-1 and TRBJ2-7, with D perhaps TRBD2 (5 bases). With 0 bases removed from V and 2 bases from J, the gap between germline ends came to 14 bases. CDR3 length: 15 residues. Germline assignment: CDR1 DFQATT and CDR2 SNEGSKA (reference sequence). The sequenced part of the CDR3 DNA is TGCAGTGCTAGAGATCAGGCTAGCCTTACCTACGAG. The encoded protein is CSARDQASLTYE. The CDR3 reads in full as CSARDQASLTYEQYF.

This clone was seen at least ten times. The CDR3 end is not reached by the read, which stops 3 residues before it; the germline J gene fills it in. The rearrangement uses TRBV20-1 and TRBJ1-5, with TRBD1 as a possible D gene (6 bases). CDR1 and CDR2 from the germline V gene are DFQATT and SNEGSKA (reference sequence). The CDR3 runs 13 residues. Trimming cost V 8 bases and J 1 base, with 12 bases left between them. The sequenced CDR3 bases are TGCAGTTACAGGGTCGGGAGCAATCAGCCC. The encoded protein is CSYRVGSNQP. The whole CDR3 sequence is CSYRVGSNQPQHF.

This clone was detected ten times or more. The CDR3 end lies 3 residues beyond the end of the read and is filled in from the germline J gene. The chain uses TRBV5-1 and TRBJ2-3, with 8 bases identical to TRBD2. V dropped 4 bases and J dropped 0; count of bases not matched to a gene: 10. The CDR3 length is 17 residues. In germline, CDR1 is SGHRS, CDR2 YFSETQ. The CDR3 bases that were read are TGCGCCAGCAGCCCGCACGGGGGGGGCCCTAGCACAGATACG. Protein: CASSPHGGGPSTDT. The entire CDR3 protein reads CASSPHGGGPSTDTQYF.